These 20 T cell receptor beta chains were sequenced from one sample in a study of cytomegalovirus exposure and HLA in healthy donors. The assay was immunoSEQ multiplex PCR, and TCRdb's table has in-frame clones only and misses some. The sample has 110,000 to 150,000 clones, roughly nine tenths seen once. The material sequenced was PBMCs. These receptors were collected from a woman younger than 35 in good health and CMV-seropositive.

The chain is built from TRBV29-1 and TRBJ1-2, with D possibly matching TRBD1 (6 bases). This CDR3 region has 11 residues. CDR1 and CDR2 (germline): SQVTM, ANQGSEA. Deletions cut 1 base from V and 6 bases from J, with 6 bases between. For the CDR3, the DNA is TGCAGCGTTGAAGGGACAGATGGCTACACCTTC. This codes for CSVEGTDGYTF.

This clone was observed a few times. The chain recombines TRBV4-1 with TRBJ1-2; 8 positions match TRBD1. CDR3 length: 17 residues. V lost 2 bases, J lost 0 bases, and 8 bases stayed unmatched. Germline CDR1 is MGHRA and CDR2 is YSYEKL. This CDR3 reads CASSQPFGTGPNYGYTF. CDR3 bases: TGCGCCAGCAGCCAACCATTCGGGACAGGACCTAACTATGGCTACACCTTC.

CDR3 protein: CASGFGGTEQFF. DNA for the CDR3: TGTGCTAGTGGTTTCGGCGGGACTGAGCAGTTCTTC. The gene calls are TRBV12-5 and TRBJ2-1, with a possible D match to TRBD2 (6 bases). The V end was cut by 3 bases, the J end by 9 bases, with 9 bases between. Germline CDR1 reads LGHNT; CDR2 reads FRNRAP. CDR3 length: 12 residues.

This chain links TRBV13 with TRBJ2-1; possible D gene TRBD2, 5 bases. The CDR3 covers 15 residues. Germline V gene data show CDR1 as PRHDT and CDR2 as FYEKMQ (reference sequence). V was shortened by 1 base and J by 6 bases, with 13 bases between the two germline ends. CDR3 sequence reads: CASSLAGVEANEQFF. As DNA, the CDR3 is TGTGCCAGCAGCTTAGCCGGGGTTGAGGCCAATGAGCAGTTCTTC.

V and J are TRBV19 and TRBJ2-2; TRBD1 matches at 7 bases. After removal of 10 bases from V and 0 bases from J, the junction contained 8 bases not matched to a gene. Germline V lookup: CDR1 LNHDA, CDR2 SQIVND (reference sequence). The CDR3 consists of 15 residues. The DNA of the CDR3 is TGTGCCACCAACCCAGGGGGTCCGAACACCGGGGAGCTGTTTTTT. As protein: CATNPGGPNTGELFF. Based on the CDR3 plus reference TRBV19 and TRBJ2-2, the full variable domain is DGGITQSPKYLFRKEGQNVTLSCEQNLNHDAMYWYRQDPGQGLRLIYYSQIVNDFQKGDIAEGYSVSREKKESFPLTVTSAQKNPTAFYLCATNPGGPNTGELFFGEGSRLTVL.

This clone was detected only a few times. The chain carries TRBV27 and TRBJ2-7, with 9 bases that match TRBD1. With 4 bases clipped from V and 6 bases from J, the junction kept 7 bases outside the gene matches. Germline V gene data show CDR1 as MNHEY and CDR2 as SMNVEV (reference sequence). The CDR3 sequence is 14 residues long. CDR3 bases: TGTGCCAGCAGTTCTGACAGGGGGAGGCTCGAGCAGTACTTC. Translating gives CASSSDRGRLEQYF.

The V call is TRBV27, the J call TRBJ2-7, with 16 bases lining up with TRBD2. The CDR3 spans 17 residues. Germline CDR1 is MNHEY and CDR2 is SMNVEV (reference sequence). After removal of 5 bases from V and 5 bases from J, the junction contained 9 bases not matched to a gene. The CDR3 nucleotides read TGTGCCAGCAGTCTAGGGACTAGCGGGGGGGCGGGCAACGAGCAGTACTTC. It codes for CASSLGTSGGAGNEQYF.

CDR3 DNA: TGCGCCAGCAGCCAAGATCAGAAGCGGGCCTATAATTCACCCCTCCACTTT. It is translated as CASSQDQKRAYNSPLHF. This rearrangement joins TRBV4-1 to TRBJ1-6; D is unresolved. The CDR3 totals 17 residues. Deletions cut 0 bases from V and 2 bases from J, with 11 bases between. Germline V lookup: CDR1 MGHRA, CDR2 YSYEKL.

This clone has a single count. This rearrangement joins TRBV6-1 to TRBJ2-7; 9 bases map to TRBD1. CDR1 and CDR2 from the germline V gene are MNHNS and SASEGT. The CDR3 totals 16 residues. V shed 2 bases and J 1 base; nucleotides not matched to a gene: 6. CDR3 sequence (DNA): TGTGCCAGCAGTGAAAGGGGGACAGGGTATTCCTACGAGCAGTACTTC. This encodes CASSERGTGYSYEQYF.

This clone has only a few counts. This chain joins TRBV28 and TRBJ1-2; no definite D call. V gave up 5 bases and J gave up 0 bases, with 4 bases separating them. CDR1 and CDR2 from the germline V gene are MDHEN and SYDVKM. The CDR3 is made up of 12 amino acids. This CDR3 reads CASSRANYGYTF. In nucleotides, the CDR3 is TGTGCCAGCAGTCGTGCTAACTATGGCTACACCTTC.

V gene TRBV25-1 combines with J gene TRBJ2-3; 8 nucleotides match TRBD2. Germline V gives CDR1 MGHDK, CDR2 SYGVNS. J was trimmed by 4 bases and V by 1 base; bases with no gene match: 7. CDR3 length: 16 residues. The CDR3 here is CASSELEAGAPDTQYF. CDR3 nucleotide sequence: TGTGCCAGCAGTGAATTGGAAGCGGGGGCCCCAGATACGCAGTATTTT.

This sequence joins TRBV11-2 and TRBJ1-4; D is uncertain. The CDR3 contains 14 residues. CDR1 is SGHAT, CDR2 FQNNGV, per germline. V lost 5 bases and J lost 7, with 14 bases in between. CDR3 region: CASSLFDRGEKLFF. For the CDR3, the DNA is TGTGCCAGCAGCCTATTTGATCGGGGTGAAAAACTGTTTTTT.

A single count supports this clone. The V gene is TRBV7-9, the J gene TRBJ1-2, with D uncertain. Between the trimmed V and J ends, which lost 1 base and 5 bases, there was a span of 17 bases. CDR1 and CDR2 (germline): SEHNR, FQNEAQ (reference sequence). CDR3 size: 16 residues. The CDR3 here is CASSLEPQATGYGYTF. The CDR3 region has the DNA TGTGCCAGCAGCTTAGAACCGCAGGCTACTGGGTATGGCTACACCTTC.

V gene TRBV6-1 combines with J gene TRBJ2-3; tentatively, D is TRBD2 (5 bases). The CDR3 contains 12 residues. V was clipped by 8 bases and J by 5 bases, with 11 bases between them. Germline V gene sequence: CDR1 MNHNS, CDR2 SASEGT. DNA of the CDR3: TGTGCCAGCGAGGGTCCTCGAGATACGCAGTATTTT. This sequence encodes CASEGPRDTQYF.

This chain connects TRBV6-6 to TRBJ2-7, with D perhaps matching TRBD1 (6 bases). V shed 5 bases and J shed 4 bases, with 21 bases lying between them. The CDR3 totals 16 residues. Germline V gene lookup returns CDR1 MNHNY and CDR2 SVGAGI (reference sequence). DNA for the CDR3: TGTGCCAGCAGTCCCCGGACAGACATCTTTTATTACGAGCAGTACTTC. This codes for CASSPRTDIFYYEQYF.

This chain uses TRBV7-9 with TRBJ1-4; 9 bases are a match to TRBD1. This CDR3 has 18 residues. Germline V gene lookup returns CDR1 SEHNR and CDR2 FQNEAQ (reference sequence). The J segment lost 2 bases and the V segment lost 4 bases, leaving 11 bases of the junction unmatched. This chain's CDR3 is CASSWGETGGATNEKLFF. CDR3 DNA sequence: TGTGCCAGCAGCTGGGGAGAAACAGGGGGCGCGACTAATGAAAAACTGTTTTTT.

The chain uses TRBV7-9 and TRBJ2-1; unclear D gene. The V gene lost 7 bases and the J gene lost 2 bases, with 3 bases spanning the gap. Germline V gene lookup returns CDR1 SEHNR and CDR2 FQNEAQ (reference sequence). This CDR3 is built from 11 residues. CDR3 residues: CASNTYNEQFF. The CDR3 nucleotides are TGTGCCAGCAACACCTACAATGAGCAGTTCTTC.

V is TRBV7-6 and J is TRBJ2-6; perhaps TRBD2 as D (6 bases). The CDR3 has 18 amino acids. Trimming left V 0 bases short and J 0 bases short, with 12 bases between. The germline gives CDR1 SGHVS, CDR2 FNYEAQ. The CDR3 here is CASSLAGGDPSGANVLTF. Here the CDR3 DNA reads TGTGCCAGCAGCTTAGCGGGGGGAGATCCCTCTGGGGCCAACGTCCTGACTTTC.

The chain joins TRBV2 to TRBJ1-2, with a possible D match to TRBD1 (5 bases). The CDR3 consists of 15 residues. Trimming took 5 bases from V and 0 from J, leaving 13 bases between them. Germline CDR1 reads SNHLY; CDR2 reads FYNNEI. The DNA for the CDR3 is TGTGCCAGCAGTCCAGGGACTTCTCCTAACTATGGCTACACCTTC. Encoded protein: CASSPGTSPNYGYTF.

This clone has just a few counts. The chain employs TRBV28 and TRBJ1-2; D call uncertain. The CDR3 loop spans 13 amino acids. Deletions cut 3 bases from V and 2 bases from J, with 7 bases between. CDR1 is MDHEN, CDR2 SYDVKM, per germline. The CDR3 region is CASSFPRNYGYTF. CDR3 in DNA: TGTGCCAGCAGTTTTCCGAGGAACTATGGCTACACCTTC.